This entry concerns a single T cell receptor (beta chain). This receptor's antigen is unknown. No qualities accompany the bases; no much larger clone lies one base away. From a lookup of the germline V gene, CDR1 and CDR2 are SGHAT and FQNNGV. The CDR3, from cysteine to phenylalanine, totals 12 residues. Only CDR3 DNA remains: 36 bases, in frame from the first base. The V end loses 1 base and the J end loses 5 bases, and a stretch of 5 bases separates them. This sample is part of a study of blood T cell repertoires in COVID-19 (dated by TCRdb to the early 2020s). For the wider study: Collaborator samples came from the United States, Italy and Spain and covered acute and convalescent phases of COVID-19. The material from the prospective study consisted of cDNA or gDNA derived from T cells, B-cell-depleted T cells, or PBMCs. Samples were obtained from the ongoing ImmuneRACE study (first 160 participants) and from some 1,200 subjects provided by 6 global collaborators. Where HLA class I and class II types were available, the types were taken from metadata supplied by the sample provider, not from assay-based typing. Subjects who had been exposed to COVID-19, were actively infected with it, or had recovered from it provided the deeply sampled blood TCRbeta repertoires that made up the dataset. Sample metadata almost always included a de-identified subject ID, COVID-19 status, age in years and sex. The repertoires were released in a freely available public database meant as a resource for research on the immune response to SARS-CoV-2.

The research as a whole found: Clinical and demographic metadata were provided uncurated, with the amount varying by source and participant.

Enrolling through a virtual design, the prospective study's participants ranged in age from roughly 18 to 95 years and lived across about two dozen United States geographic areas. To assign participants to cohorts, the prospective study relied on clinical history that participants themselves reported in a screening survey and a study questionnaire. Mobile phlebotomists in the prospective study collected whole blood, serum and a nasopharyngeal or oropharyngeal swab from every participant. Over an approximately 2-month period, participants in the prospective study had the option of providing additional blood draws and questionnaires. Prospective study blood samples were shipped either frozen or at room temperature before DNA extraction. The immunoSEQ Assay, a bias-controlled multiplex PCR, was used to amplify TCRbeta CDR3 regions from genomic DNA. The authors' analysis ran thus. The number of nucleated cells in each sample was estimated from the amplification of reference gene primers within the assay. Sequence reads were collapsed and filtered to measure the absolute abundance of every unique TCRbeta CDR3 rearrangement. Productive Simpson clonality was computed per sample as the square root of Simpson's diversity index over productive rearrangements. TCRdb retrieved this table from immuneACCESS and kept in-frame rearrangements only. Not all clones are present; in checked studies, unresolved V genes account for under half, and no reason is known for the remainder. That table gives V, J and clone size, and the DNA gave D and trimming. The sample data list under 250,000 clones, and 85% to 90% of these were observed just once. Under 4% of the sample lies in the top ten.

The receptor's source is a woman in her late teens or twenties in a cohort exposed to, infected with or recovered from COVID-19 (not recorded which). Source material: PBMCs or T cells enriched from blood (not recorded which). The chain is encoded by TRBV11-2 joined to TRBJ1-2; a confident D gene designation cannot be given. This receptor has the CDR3 CASSLVPYGYTF. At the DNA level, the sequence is TGTGCCAGCAGCTTAGTCCCATATGGCTACACCTTC.